This T cell receptor (beta chain) emerged from a study of OX40 agonist ivuxolimab in advanced cancers. Of note for this clone: Its antigen is currently unknown.

The germline V and J ends were trimmed by 5 bases and 8 bases, with 12 bases remaining between them. This CDR3 spans 12 amino acids. Germline V lookup: CDR1 SGHVS, CDR2 FQNEAQ. Whole-study findings and limits: Some of the lowest clonal expansion was seen in partial responders at 0.1-3.0 mg/kg.

Assay: immunoSEQ multiplex PCR; the TCRdb copy retains only in-frame clones and omits some. The table lists approximately 8,800 clones, around 75% of them singletons. The source of this sequence is an adult with an advanced solid tumor such as melanoma, head and neck, liver or kidney cancer. The J gene is TRBJ1-2, the V gene TRBV7-8, with D possibly matching TRBD1 (5 bases). Sequences were derived from CD4+ or CD8+ T cells sorted from blood, sampled in a trial of the OX40 agonist ivuxolimab. The CDR3 loop is CASSIGTFGYTF. In DNA, the CDR3 is TGTGCCAGCAGCATCGGGACGTTCGGCTACACCTTC. Full variable domain (remainder filled in from reference TRBV7-8 and TRBJ1-2): GAGVSQSPRYKVAKRGQDVALRCDPISGHVSLFWYQQALGQGPEFLTYFQNEAQLDKSGLPSDRFFAERPEGSVSTLKIQRTQQEDSAVYLCASSIGTFGYTFGSGTRLTVV.